Each of the 27 T cell receptor beta chains below was sequenced from the same sample in a study of shared clonotypes between healthy human individuals. TCRdb's table, derived via immunoSEQ multiplex PCR, lists solely in-frame clones and lacks some. The top ten hold around 0.13% of the sample, which has 2 million to 2.5 million clones, roughly 95% seen once. The sequenced sample consisted of naive CD4+ T cells sorted from blood. Subset noted: CD45RA+ positively selected. The receptors come from a man aged 18 to 29 in good health.

The genes are TRBV6-6 and TRBJ1-5; 7 bases align to TRBD1. This CDR3 region has 16 residues. Germline V gene lookup returns CDR1 MNHNY and CDR2 SVGAGI (reference sequence). After removal of 6 bases from V and 1 base from J, the junction contained 9 bases not matched to a gene. CDR3 sequence: CASRGTGTESNQPQHF. CDR3 DNA sequence: TGTGCCAGCAGGGGCACCGGGACAGAGAGCAATCAGCCCCAGCATTTT.

This clone was detected only once. V is TRBV21-1 and J is TRBJ1-5; TRBD1 is the table's D call, not checked against the DNA. TRBV21-1 is a pseudogene segment. CDR3 length: 18 amino acids. CDR3 protein: CASSNGRSGQGANQPQHF. The CDR3 region has the DNA TGTGCCAGCAGCAATGGGAGGAGCGGACAGGGGGCTAATCAGCCCCAGCATTTT.

The V call is TRBV7-6, the J call TRBJ2-6, with D possibly matching TRBD1 (5 bases). Between the trimmed V and J ends, which lost 0 bases and 2 bases, there was a span of 8 bases. The CDR3 extends over 16 amino acids. Germline V gives CDR1 SGHVS, CDR2 FNYEAQ. CDR3 bases: TGTGCCAGCAGCTTAGCAGGGGCCACTGGGGCCAACGTCCTGACTTTC. This encodes CASSLAGATGANVLTF.

A word on this clone: Distinct nucleotide sequences in the sample also encode this CDR3. The chain employs TRBV4-1 and TRBJ2-7, with D unclear. The CDR3 extends over 13 amino acids. CDR1 MGHRA and CDR2 YSYEKL come from the germline V gene. Trimming left V 0 bases short and J 4 bases short, with 7 bases between. DNA of the CDR3: TGCGCCAGCAGCCAAGAGGCCTTGTACGAGCAGTACTTC. It specifies CASSQEALYEQYF.

This rearrangement joins TRBV14 to TRBJ2-2, with D maybe TRBD1 (5 bases). There are 13 residues in the CDR3. V gave up 5 bases and J gave up 5 bases, with 9 bases separating them. Germline V gene lookup returns CDR1 SGHDN and CDR2 FVKESK. CDR3 bases: TGTGCCAGCAGCGCCCACAGGACCGGGGAGCTGTTTTTT. Its protein product is CASSAHRTGELFF.

The chain joins TRBV5-1 to TRBJ2-7, with D possibly matching TRBD1 (5 bases). CDR1 and CDR2 (germline): SGHRS, YFSETQ. With 0 bases removed from V and 9 bases from J, the gap between germline ends came to 19 bases. The CDR3 has 15 amino acids. In DNA form, the CDR3 reads TGCGCCAGCAGCTTGGAAGGGGATTCGGCGTTCGGGCAGTACTTC. As protein: CASSLEGDSAFGQYF.

The chain links TRBV2 to TRBJ2-7, with TRBD1 matching over 9 bases. From germline, CDR1 is SNHLY and CDR2 FYNNEI. V gave up 5 bases and J gave up 0 bases; unmatched junction bases: 5. The CDR3 consists of 15 residues. The CDR3 DNA is TGTGCCAGCAGTCAGGGACAGGGCCTCTCCTACGAGCAGTACTTC. Translation: CASSQGQGLSYEQYF.

The chain has TRBV30 and TRBJ2-3, with TRBD1 matching 7 bases. Germline V gene lookup returns CDR1 GTSNPN and CDR2 SVGIG (reference sequence). The CDR3 runs 14 residues. After removal of 1 base from V and 6 bases from J, the junction contained 7 bases not matched to a gene. CDR3 sequence: CAWSATGKEDTQYF. The CDR3 nucleotides are TGTGCCTGGAGTGCGACAGGGAAAGAGGATACGCAGTATTTT.

This clone turned up a few times. This rearrangement joins TRBV6-6 to TRBJ2-6; D is undetermined. Per the germline V gene, CDR1 is MNHNY and CDR2 is SVGAGI (reference sequence). The CDR3 spans 10 residues. V was cut by 8 bases and J by 6 bases, with 2 bases left in between. This chain's CDR3 is CASAANVLTF. The CDR3 DNA reads as TGTGCCAGCGCGGCCAACGTCCTGACTTTC.

V gene TRBV28 combines with J gene TRBJ1-2; 7 bases line up with TRBD1. Trimming took 7 bases from V and 7 from J; bases not matched to a gene: 6. Germline CDR1 reads MDHEN; CDR2 reads SYDVKM. This CDR3 region has 12 residues. The chain's CDR3 is CASKPGGGGYTF. In DNA, the CDR3 is TGTGCCAGCAAACCAGGGGGGGGTGGCTACACCTTC.

The CDR3 is CASSLLIDSYEQYF. For the CDR3, the DNA is TGTGCCAGCAGCTTACTAATAGATTCCTACGAGCAGTACTTC. V and J are TRBV7-9 and TRBJ2-7; D is uncertain. Trimming took off 2 bases at V and 1 base at J, with 9 bases between the two ends. Per germline, CDR1 SEHNR and CDR2 FQNEAQ (reference sequence). This CDR3 spans 14 amino acids.

The V and J genes are TRBV19 and TRBJ2-7; 10 bases map to TRBD2. With 4 bases clipped from V and 4 bases from J, the junction kept 7 bases outside the gene matches. The CDR3 has 15 residues. Germline assignment: CDR1 LNHDA and CDR2 SQIVND (reference sequence). The CDR3 is CASSTWTSGGYEQYF. DNA for the CDR3: TGTGCCAGTAGTACGTGGACTAGCGGAGGTTACGAGCAGTACTTC.

This rearrangement joins TRBV5-4 to TRBJ1-2; maybe TRBD1 (5 bases). Trimming took 1 base from V and 4 from J, leaving 17 bases between them. The CDR3 totals 16 residues. The germline V gene encodes CDR1 SGHNT and CDR2 YYREEE (reference sequence). The CDR3 sequence: CASSLSVPQDGYGYTF. The CDR3 coding sequence is TGTGCCAGCAGCTTGTCGGTTCCACAGGACGGCTATGGCTACACCTTC.

The chain uses TRBV7-9 and TRBJ1-2, with TRBD1 matching 8 bases. This CDR3 contains 13 residues. With V trimmed by 6 bases and J by 4 bases, 4 bases remained unmatched. CDR1 SEHNR and CDR2 FQNEAQ come from the germline V gene (reference sequence). The CDR3 is CASRITGGYGYTF. CDR3 nucleotide sequence: TGTGCCAGCAGGATAACAGGGGGCTATGGCTACACCTTC.

The V call is TRBV9, the J call TRBJ2-3; 8 nucleotides match TRBD2. The germline V gene has CDR1 SGDLS and CDR2 YYNGEE. This CDR3 comprises 15 residues. V shed 4 bases, J shed 6 bases, and the junction held 10 bases outside the gene matches. CDR3 sequence: CASSLKTGGPDTQYF. In DNA form, the CDR3 reads TGTGCCAGCAGCCTTAAGACGGGAGGGCCGGATACGCAGTATTTT.

V is TRBV7-6 and J is TRBJ2-5; perhaps D is TRBD1 or TRBD2 (7 bases each). The CDR3 is made up of 18 amino acids. Germline values: CDR1 SGHVS, CDR2 FNYEAQ. V dropped 7 bases and J dropped 2 bases, with 26 bases sitting between them. CDR3: CASTLFDPQGGGQETQYF. CDR3 bases: TGTGCCAGCACCTTGTTCGACCCGCAGGGGGGGGGACAAGAGACCCAGTACTTC.

The J gene is TRBJ2-5, the V gene TRBV2; 11 bases map to TRBD2. The CDR3 consists of 17 residues. V lost 8 bases and J lost 5; bases outside the gene matches: 16. Germline CDR1 SNHLY, CDR2 FYNNEI. CDR3 nucleotide sequence: TGTGCCAGCGTCTTCGGCCGTTTAGCGGGAGGGCTGGAGACCCAGTACTTC. Amino acid sequence: CASVFGRLAGGLETQYF.

This chain joins TRBV10-3 and TRBJ2-7; 13 bases fit TRBD2. The J segment lost 4 bases and the V segment lost 3 bases, leaving 6 bases of the junction unmatched. Germline V gene data show CDR1 as ENHRY and CDR2 as SYGVKD. This CDR3 has 16 residues. CDR3 DNA: TGTGCCATCAGTGAACTAGCGGGGGGGAAGGGGTACGAGCAGTACTTC. Translating it yields CAISELAGGKGYEQYF.

The rearrangement joins TRBV5-1 to TRBJ2-1; 9 bases align to TRBD2. The CDR3 is 15 residues long. Germline V gives CDR1 SGHRS, CDR2 YFSETQ. The trim removed 7 bases at V and 4 bases at J, leaving 9 bases unmatched. CDR3 nucleotides: TGCGCCAGCCGATCCTTAGCGGGAGATTACAATGAGCAGTTCTTC. Protein sequence: CASRSLAGDYNEQFF.

The CDR3 bases are TGTGCCAGCACCTTCAGCTCTAGCGGGGTCTACGAGCAGTACTTC. Encoded protein: CASTFSSSGVYEQYF. The rearrangement uses TRBV27 and TRBJ2-7; TRBD2 aligns across 9 bases. The trim removed 7 bases at V and 3 bases at J, leaving 10 bases unmatched. This CDR3 has 15 amino acids. Germline lookup yields CDR1 MNHEY and CDR2 SMNVEV (reference sequence).

Worth noting for this clone: The same CDR3 is also encoded by other DNA sequences in this sample. The chain employs TRBV30 and TRBJ1-4; a weak D match, TRBD1 (5 bases). V lost 2 bases to trimming and J lost 8 bases, with 12 bases between them. This CDR3 spans 13 amino acids. Germline V CDR1 and CDR2: GTSNPN, SVGIG (reference sequence). Here the CDR3 reads CAWSRGVGEKLFF. The CDR3 DNA sequence: TGTGCCTGGAGTCGGGGGGTGGGCGAAAAACTGTTTTTT.

The chain uses TRBV5-1 and TRBJ2-1, with D maybe TRBD1 (6 bases). The CDR3 spans 16 residues. Germline V lookup: CDR1 SGHRS, CDR2 YFSETQ. The germline V and J ends were trimmed by 4 bases and 7 bases, with 21 bases remaining between them. In DNA form, the CDR3 reads TGCGCCAGCAGCACAGTTCTAGCAGGGGTCGGGAATGAGCAGTTCTTC. Protein sequence: CASSTVLAGVGNEQFF.

The chain uses TRBV11-3 and TRBJ2-3; tentatively, D is TRBD1 or TRBD2 (6 bases each). V dropped 5 bases and J dropped 5 bases, with 14 bases sitting between them. This CDR3 has 14 residues. Germline CDR1 and CDR2: SGHNT and YENEEA. The CDR3 DNA is TGTGCCAGCAGCCGGGGGCAGTCCGTAGATACGCAGTATTTT. Translated, it gives CASSRGQSVDTQYF.

The V and J genes are TRBV5-1 and TRBJ1-6, with D possibly TRBD1 on 5 matching bases. The CDR3 covers 16 residues. V was cut by 3 bases and J by 7 bases, with 17 bases left in between. Germline CDR1 reads SGHRS; CDR2 reads YFSETQ. CDR3 sequence: CASSSSGSGVNSPLHF. The CDR3 region has the DNA TGCGCCAGCAGCTCCAGCGGCTCGGGGGTCAATTCACCCCTCCACTTT.

The V and J genes are TRBV6-6 and TRBJ2-2, with 7 positions matching TRBD1. The CDR3 spans 15 residues. Trimming removed 6 bases from V and 2 bases from J; junction bases left unmatched: 6. CDR1 is MNHNY, CDR2 SVGAGI, per germline (reference sequence). The CDR3 coding sequence is TGTGCCAGCAGAGTACAGGGGTCCAACACCGGGGAGCTGTTTTTT. Translated: CASRVQGSNTGELFF.

In its sample, this clone was seen once. In the same sample, other DNA sequences code for this CDR3. The genes are TRBV11-2 and TRBJ2-2, with D unresolved. The CDR3 contains 13 residues. V shed 5 bases and J shed 5 bases, with 9 bases lying between them. In germline, CDR1 is SGHAT, CDR2 FQNNGV. CDR3 DNA: TGTGCCAGCAGCCCGGCATCGACCGGGGAGCTGTTTTTT. Its translation is CASSPASTGELFF.

Note on this clone: In the same sample, other DNA sequences code for this CDR3. The rearrangement uses TRBV30 and TRBJ2-4, with D uncertain. The CDR3 contains 12 residues. The ends were cut back, 3 bases at V and 1 base at J, with 4 bases in the middle. CDR1 and CDR2 (germline): GTSNPN, SVGIG (reference sequence). CDR3 DNA sequence: TGTGCCTGGAGGGGGGCCAAAAACATTCAGTACTTC. Its protein is CAWRGAKNIQYF.